These T cell receptor beta chains were read from a single sample in a study of regulatory T cells in long-lasting Graves disease. TCRdb ran MiXCR on the multiplex PCR reads and lists one entry per CDR3 protein. The profile shows approximately 250,000 distinct CDR3 sequences, about 18% of them singletons. Sequences were derived from peripheral blood mononuclear cells (PBMCs), sampled at new diagnosis, from a patient treated with antithyroid drugs. The origin of the receptors is a female donor with Graves disease. The CDR3 runs from the conserved cysteine through the conserved F or W. D genes are given only for firm matches. Size is omitted from some rows. Given values are once, few, many or a class for expanded clones.

v_call: TRBV28; d_call: TRBD1; clone_size: .; cdr3_length: 18; j_call: TRBJ1-2; cdr3_aa: CASTRWLGQGKKDYGYTF; cdr3_nt: TGTGCCAGCACTCGATGGCTGGGACAGGGAAAGAAGGACTATGGCTACACCTTC
v_call: TRBV20-1; d_call: .; clone_size: many; cdr3_length: 15; j_call: TRBJ2-3; cdr3_aa: CSACPITARTDTQYF; cdr3_nt: TGCAGTGCCTGTCCCATAACGGCCCGCACAGATACGCAGTATTTT
v_call: TRBV11-3; d_call: .; clone_size: many; cdr3_length: 11; j_call: TRBJ2-1; cdr3_aa: CASSRGNEQFF; cdr3_nt: TGTGCCAGCAGCCGCGGCAATGAGCAGTTCTTC
v_call: TRBV20-1; d_call: TRBD2; clone_size: .; cdr3_length: 16; j_call: TRBJ2-1; cdr3_aa: CSARDFRTSGSFEQFF; cdr3_nt: TGCAGTGCTAGAGATTTTAGGACTAGCGGGAGTTTTGAGCAGTTCTTC
v_call: TRBV19; d_call: .; clone_size: many; cdr3_length: 16; j_call: TRBJ2-5; cdr3_aa: CASSIIKGPGVETQYF; cdr3_nt: TGTGCCAGTAGTATTATCAAAGGGCCGGGTGTAGAGACCCAGTACTTC
v_call: TRBV27; d_call: .; clone_size: many; cdr3_length: 14; j_call: TRBJ1-2; cdr3_aa: CASSLARANYGYTF; cdr3_nt: TGTGCCAGCAGTTTAGCCAGGGCTAACTATGGCTACACCTTC
v_call: TRBV10-1; d_call: .; clone_size: .; cdr3_length: 14; j_call: TRBJ2-1; cdr3_aa: CASSESGVGDEQFF; cdr3_nt: TGCGCCAGCAGTGAGTCAGGGGTCGGTGATGAGCAGTTCTTC
v_call: TRBV7-3; d_call: TRBD2; clone_size: many; cdr3_length: 15; j_call: TRBJ2-1; cdr3_aa: CASSAFGLAGDEQFF; cdr3_nt: TGTGCCAGCAGCGCATTTGGACTAGCGGGAGATGAGCAGTTCTTC
v_call: TRBV20-1; d_call: .; clone_size: many; cdr3_length: 11; j_call: TRBJ2-7; cdr3_aa: CSSRRDFEQYF; cdr3_nt: TGCAGTTCCCGGCGCGACTTCGAGCAGTACTTC
v_call: TRBV9; d_call: TRBD2; clone_size: .; cdr3_length: 19; j_call: TRBJ2-1; cdr3_aa: CASSVEGTSGTSSYNEQFF; cdr3_nt: TGTGCCAGCAGCGTAGAGGGGACTAGCGGGACGAGCTCCTACAATGAGCAGTTCTTC
v_call: TRBV10-3; d_call: .; clone_size: many; cdr3_length: 17; j_call: TRBJ1-2; cdr3_aa: CAISDPARDGANYGYTF; cdr3_nt: TGTGCCATCAGTGACCCTGCCCGGGACGGGGCTAACTATGGCTACACCTTC
v_call: TRBV20-1; d_call: .; clone_size: many; cdr3_length: 14; j_call: TRBJ1-2; cdr3_aa: CSPLSFDRLEGYTF; cdr3_nt: TGCAGTCCTCTATCTTTCGACAGGCTAGAGGGCTACACCTTC
v_call: TRBV10-3; d_call: .; clone_size: few; cdr3_length: 14; j_call: TRBJ1-2; cdr3_aa: CAISESKGGAGYTF; cdr3_nt: TGTGCCATCAGTGAGTCGAAGGGTGGTGCTGGCTACACCTTC
v_call: TRBV25-1; d_call: .; clone_size: many; cdr3_length: 13; j_call: TRBJ2-1; cdr3_aa: CASSESPAIEQFF; cdr3_nt: TGTGCCAGCAGTGAATCACCCGCCATTGAGCAGTTCTTC
v_call: TRBV20-1; d_call: .; clone_size: .; cdr3_length: 12; j_call: TRBJ2-3; cdr3_aa: CSAAGEEDTQYF; cdr3_nt: TGCAGTGCTGCCGGCGAGGAAGATACGCAGTATTTT
v_call: TRBV7-9; d_call: .; clone_size: few; cdr3_length: 15; j_call: TRBJ2-3; cdr3_aa: CASSLGRVTTDTRYF; cdr3_nt: TGTGCCAGCAGCTTAGGGCGGGTGACCACAGATACGCGGTATTTT
v_call: TRBV5-4; d_call: .; clone_size: .; cdr3_length: 16; j_call: TRBJ1-6; cdr3_aa: CASSKKATVPNSPLHF; cdr3_nt: TGTGCCAGCAGCAAAAAAGCTACAGTGCCGAATTCACCCCTCCACTTT
v_call: TRBV29-1; d_call: TRBD2; clone_size: many; cdr3_length: 17; j_call: TRBJ2-1; cdr3_aa: CSVDASGTYSSYNEQFF; cdr3_nt: TGCAGCGTTGATGCTAGCGGGACTTATAGCTCCTACAATGAGCAGTTCTTC
v_call: TRBV7-9; d_call: .; clone_size: many; cdr3_length: 11; j_call: TRBJ2-3; cdr3_aa: CASSLEDTQYF; cdr3_nt: TGTGCCAGCAGCTTAGAAGATACGCAGTATTTT
v_call: TRBV20-1; d_call: .; clone_size: many; cdr3_length: 15; j_call: TRBJ2-1; cdr3_aa: CSATARDRIPMGQFF; cdr3_nt: TGCAGTGCTACCGCGAGGGACCGCATCCCGATGGGGCAGTTCTTC
v_call: TRBV7-2; d_call: .; clone_size: many; cdr3_length: 15; j_call: TRBJ2-3; cdr3_aa: CASSLGRARTDTQYF; cdr3_nt: TGTGCCAGCAGCTTAGGGAGGGCGAGGACAGATACGCAGTATTTT
v_call: TRBV6-1; d_call: .; clone_size: .; cdr3_length: 15; j_call: TRBJ2-1; cdr3_aa: CASSPPGQVYNEQFF; cdr3_nt: TGTGCCAGCAGCCCTCCGGGTCAGGTATACAATGAGCAGTTCTTC
v_call: TRBV10-3; d_call: TRBD1; clone_size: many; cdr3_length: 11; j_call: TRBJ2-5; cdr3_aa: CATRTGETQYF; cdr3_nt: TGTGCCACCCGGACAGGAGAGACCCAGTACTTC
v_call: TRBV7-9; d_call: .; clone_size: many; cdr3_length: 15; j_call: TRBJ1-4; cdr3_aa: CASSLRGTHTEKLFF; cdr3_nt: TGTGCCAGCAGCCTCCGGGGGACTCATACTGAAAAACTGTTTTTT
v_call: TRBV20-1; d_call: TRBD1; clone_size: many; cdr3_length: 15; j_call: TRBJ1-4; cdr3_aa: CSARDRGQNNEKLFF; cdr3_nt: TGCAGTGCCAGGGACAGGGGGCAGAATAATGAAAAACTGTTTTTT
v_call: TRBV9; d_call: TRBD2; clone_size: .; cdr3_length: 15; j_call: TRBJ2-1; cdr3_aa: CASSDRTSGIDEQFF; cdr3_nt: TGTGCCAGCAGCGACAGGACTAGCGGGATAGATGAGCAGTTCTTC
v_call: TRBV7-8; d_call: TRBD2; clone_size: many; cdr3_length: 15; j_call: TRBJ2-3; cdr3_aa: CASSTLAGSRDTQYF; cdr3_nt: TGTGCCAGCAGCACTCTAGCGGGGTCAAGAGATACGCAGTATTTT
v_call: TRBV12-3/TRBV12-4; d_call: .; clone_size: many; cdr3_length: 13; j_call: TRBJ1-3; cdr3_aa: CASRDNSGNTIYF; cdr3_nt: TGTGCCAGCAGGGACAACTCTGGAAACACCATATATTTT
v_call: TRBV19; d_call: .; clone_size: .; cdr3_length: 13; j_call: TRBJ2-7; cdr3_aa: CASTDRNAYEQYF; cdr3_nt: TGTGCCAGTACCGACAGGAACGCCTACGAGCAGTACTTC
v_call: TRBV5-1; d_call: TRBD1; clone_size: many; cdr3_length: 16; j_call: TRBJ2-5; cdr3_aa: CASSRLGQGGEETQYF; cdr3_nt: TGCGCCAGCAGCCGGCTGGGACAGGGTGGGGAAGAGACCCAGTACTTC
v_call: TRBV28; d_call: .; clone_size: many; cdr3_length: 12; j_call: TRBJ2-5; cdr3_aa: CASGDRLETQYF; cdr3_nt: TGTGCCTCGGGAGATAGGTTGGAGACCCAGTACTTC
v_call: TRBV20-1; d_call: .; clone_size: many; cdr3_length: 15; j_call: TRBJ2-7; cdr3_aa: CSASSDSHSSYEQYF; cdr3_nt: TGCAGTGCTAGTTCGGACAGCCACTCATCCTACGAGCAGTACTTC
v_call: TRBV27; d_call: .; clone_size: few; cdr3_length: 15; j_call: TRBJ2-3; cdr3_aa: CASSLRRPGTDTQYF; cdr3_nt: TGTGCCAGCAGTTTAAGGCGGCCGGGCACAGATACGCAGTATTTT
v_call: TRBV7-2; d_call: TRBD1; clone_size: many; cdr3_length: 17; j_call: TRBJ1-3; cdr3_aa: CASSQWTGAQSGNTIYF; cdr3_nt: TGTGCCAGCAGCCAGTGGACAGGGGCGCAGTCCGGAAACACCATATATTTT
v_call: TRBV6-1; d_call: .; clone_size: many; cdr3_length: 16; j_call: TRBJ2-7; cdr3_aa: CASCEGAEISSYEQYF; cdr3_nt: TGTGCCAGCTGTGAAGGAGCTGAGATTAGCTCCTACGAGCAGTACTTC
v_call: TRBV6-1; d_call: TRBD1; clone_size: many; cdr3_length: 15; j_call: TRBJ1-3; cdr3_aa: CASKSQGASGNTIYF; cdr3_nt: TGTGCCAGCAAATCGCAGGGGGCAAGTGGAAACACCATATATTTT
v_call: TRBV19; d_call: .; clone_size: many; cdr3_length: 12; j_call: TRBJ1-2; cdr3_aa: CASRQGDYGYTF; cdr3_nt: TGTGCCAGTAGACAGGGTGACTATGGCTACACCTTC
v_call: TRBV6-5; d_call: .; clone_size: .; cdr3_length: 16; j_call: TRBJ2-1; cdr3_aa: CASSSPADHSYNEQFF; cdr3_nt: TGTGCCAGCAGTTCTCCAGCGGATCACTCCTACAATGAGCAGTTCTTC
v_call: TRBV24-1; d_call: .; clone_size: few; cdr3_length: 15; j_call: TRBJ2-2; cdr3_aa: CATSDPYRSTGELFF; cdr3_nt: TGTGCCACCAGTGACCCCTACCGATCCACCGGGGAGCTGTTTTTT
v_call: TRBV27; d_call: .; clone_size: many; cdr3_length: 14; j_call: TRBJ2-5; cdr3_aa: CASGPDRSEETQYF; cdr3_nt: TGTGCCAGCGGTCCTGACAGGTCAGAAGAGACCCAGTACTTC
v_call: TRBV6-2/TRBV6-3; d_call: .; clone_size: many; cdr3_length: 13; j_call: TRBJ1-5; cdr3_aa: CASSVGGNQPQHF; cdr3_nt: TGTGCCAGCAGCGTAGGGGGCAATCAGCCCCAGCATTTT
v_call: TRBV19; d_call: .; clone_size: many; cdr3_length: 16; j_call: TRBJ2-1; cdr3_aa: CASSIGASGANNEQFF; cdr3_nt: TGTGCCAGTAGTATAGGAGCGAGCGGAGCGAACAATGAGCAGTTCTTC